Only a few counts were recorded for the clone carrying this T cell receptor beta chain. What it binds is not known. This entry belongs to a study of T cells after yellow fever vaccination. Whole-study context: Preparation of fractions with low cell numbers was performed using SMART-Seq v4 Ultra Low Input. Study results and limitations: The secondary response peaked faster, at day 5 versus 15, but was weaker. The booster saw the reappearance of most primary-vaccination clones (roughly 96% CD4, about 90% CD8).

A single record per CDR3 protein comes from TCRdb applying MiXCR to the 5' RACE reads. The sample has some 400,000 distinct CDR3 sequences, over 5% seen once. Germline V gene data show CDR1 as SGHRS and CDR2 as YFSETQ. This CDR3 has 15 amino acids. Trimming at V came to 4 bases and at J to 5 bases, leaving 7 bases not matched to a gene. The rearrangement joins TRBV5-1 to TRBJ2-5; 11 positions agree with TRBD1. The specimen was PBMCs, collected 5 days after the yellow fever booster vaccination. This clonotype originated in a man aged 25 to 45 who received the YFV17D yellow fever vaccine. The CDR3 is CASSGGQGAMETQYF. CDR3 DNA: TGCGCCAGCAGCGGCGGACAGGGGGCGATGGAGACCCAGTACTTC. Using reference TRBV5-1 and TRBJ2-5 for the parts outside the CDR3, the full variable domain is KAGVTQTPRYLIKTRGQQVTLSCSPISGHRSVSWYQQTPGQGLQFLFEYFSETQRNKGNFPGRFSGRQFSNSRSEMNVSTLELGDSALYLCASSGGQGAMETQYFGPGTRLLVL.